Each of the 5 T cell receptor beta chains below was sequenced from the same sample in a study of blood T cell repertoires in COVID-19. This table comes from immunoSEQ multiplex PCR, and its TCRdb copy is limited to in-frame clones, with some not included. This sample yields about 78,000 clones, of which around four fifths are seen a single time; less than 10% belongs to the top ten. The sequenced sample consisted of peripheral blood. The receptors originated from a human donor in a cohort sampled during active COVID-19.

The chain has TRBV10-3 and TRBJ2-7; 10 bases fit TRBD1. The CDR3 runs 13 residues. Germline V CDR1 and CDR2: ENHRY, SYGVKD. After removal of 6 bases from V and 5 bases from J, the junction contained 4 bases not matched to a gene. In DNA form, the CDR3 reads TGTGCCATCAGGTGGGACAGGGGCCACGAGCAGTACTTC. Translating gives CAIRWDRGHEQYF.

This sequence joins TRBV9 and TRBJ1-5; D perhaps matches TRBD1 (5 bases). The germline V and J ends were trimmed by 3 bases and 1 base, with 11 bases remaining between them. The CDR3 has 15 residues. Germline lookup yields CDR1 SGDLS and CDR2 YYNGEE. As DNA, the CDR3 is TGTGCCAGCAGCGAAGGACAATCAAGCAATCAGCCCCAGCATTTT. It translates to CASSEGQSSNQPQHF.

With respect to this clone: The sample holds other DNA sequences that translate to the same CDR3. The chain is built from TRBV4-1 and TRBJ2-7, with 9 bases that match TRBD2. V lost 1 base, J lost 2 bases, and 3 bases stayed unmatched. This CDR3 has 15 amino acids. Germline V gene lookup returns CDR1 MGHRA and CDR2 YSYEKL. Here the CDR3 reads CASSQGSGGPYEQYF. Here the CDR3 DNA reads TGCGCCAGCAGCCAAGGTAGCGGGGGTCCCTACGAGCAGTACTTC.

The chain links TRBV11-2 to TRBJ2-7; tentative D call: TRBD1 (6 bases). Germline-derived CDR1 and CDR2 are SGHAT and FQNNGV. Trimming pared 1 base from V and 0 bases from J, leaving 19 bases between. The CDR3 has 18 amino acids. CDR3 residues: CASSLVLQGMLGSYEQYF. CDR3 bases: TGTGCCAGCAGCTTAGTCCTCCAGGGGATGCTAGGCTCCTACGAGCAGTACTTC.

This sequence joins TRBV6-1 and TRBJ1-6, with 9 bases matching TRBD1. The CDR3 has 15 amino acids. In germline, CDR1 is MNHNS, CDR2 SASEGT. The V and J ends lost 0 bases and 11 bases, in that order; junction bases with no gene match: 5. The CDR3 region has the DNA TGTGCCAGCAGTGAAGCCCGGACAGGGGTTCCACCCCTCCACTTT. Protein sequence: CASSEARTGVPPLHF.